The 6 T cell receptor beta chains below come from one sample, sequenced in a study of blood T cell repertoires in COVID-19. Profiled with immunoSEQ multiplex PCR; TCRdb holds only in-frame clones, not every one. The sample has 310,000 or so clones; approximately 82% are singletons. The sample was peripheral blood. Source of these receptors: a woman between 45 and 65 years old with acute or convalescent COVID-19.

The rearrangement links TRBV7-9 to TRBJ2-3, with D possibly TRBD2 on 6 matching bases. V dropped 5 bases and J dropped 7 bases, with 19 bases sitting between them. The CDR3 consists of 15 residues. Germline V gene data show CDR1 as SEHNR and CDR2 as FQNEAQ (reference sequence). CDR3 residues: CASSPPGVGGNTQYF. CDR3 in DNA: TGTGCCAGCAGCCCTCCGGGGGTTGGCGGGAATACGCAGTATTTT.

The sample holds one count of this clone. V is TRBV5-1 and J is TRBJ1-6, with no clear D. V was cut by 0 bases and J by 0 bases, with 7 bases left in between. Germline V gene sequence: CDR1 SGHRS, CDR2 YFSETQ. The CDR3 has 16 residues. For the CDR3, the DNA is TGCGCCAGCAGCTTGGACAGAAGCTCCTATAATTCACCCCTCCACTTT. Its protein is CASSLDRSSYNSPLHF.

The CDR3 DNA follows: TGCGCCAGCAGCTTGGCGTCGACAGACCAAGAGACCCAGTACTTC. It is translated as CASSLASTDQETQYF. V is TRBV5-1 and J is TRBJ2-5, with a weak D call TRBD1 (5 bases). Germline V lookup: CDR1 SGHRS, CDR2 YFSETQ. V was cut by 0 bases and J by 0 bases, with 9 bases left in between. This CDR3 region has 15 residues. Full variable domain (outside the CDR3, taken from reference TRBV5-1 and TRBJ2-5): KAGVTQTPRYLIKTRGQQVTLSCSPISGHRSVSWYQQTPGQGLQFLFEYFSETQRNKGNFPGRFSGRQFSNSRSEMNVSTLELGDSALYLCASSLASTDQETQYFGPGTRLLVL.

The gene calls are TRBV2 and TRBJ1-1; no firm D call. This CDR3 spans 15 amino acids. Trimming pared 3 bases from V and 1 base from J, leaving 12 bases between. The germline V gene encodes CDR1 SNHLY and CDR2 FYNNEI. The CDR3 DNA reads TGTGCCAGCAGTGAGGATTTTGGAGGGAACACTGAAGCTTTCTTT. Its translation is CASSEDFGGNTEAFF.

The J gene is TRBJ1-1, the V gene TRBV2; no clear D gene. The CDR3 extends over 13 amino acids. V was trimmed by 1 base and J by 0 bases, leaving 3 bases between them. CDR1 is SNHLY and CDR2 is FYNNEI in the germline V gene. In DNA form, the CDR3 reads TGTGCCAGCAGTGAAGGGCTGAACACTGAAGCTTTCTTT. It encodes CASSEGLNTEAFF.

The rearrangement uses TRBV6-6 and TRBJ2-3; 11 bases are shared with TRBD2. Germline CDR1 is MNHNY and CDR2 is SVGAGI (reference sequence). CDR3 length equals 16 residues. V lost 5 bases, J lost 5 bases, and 9 bases stayed unmatched. In DNA, the CDR3 is TGTGCCAGCAGTAATAGCGGGGGGGCCGGTAGAGATACGCAGTATTTT. Amino acid sequence: CASSNSGGAGRDTQYF.